These 27 T cell receptor beta chains share one sample of origin, sequenced in a study of blood T cell repertoires in COVID-19. Using immunoSEQ multiplex PCR, the repertoire was profiled, and TCRdb retains in-frame clones only, with some absent. The table lists some 110,000 clones, 87% of them singletons. Sequencing was carried out using peripheral blood. The receptor set was obtained from a human donor in a cohort sampled during active COVID-19.

The chain carries TRBV27 and TRBJ2-7; TRBD1 agrees at 12 bases. Germline trimming cut 10 bases from V and 8 bases from J; bases unmatched to any gene: 9. Germline loops: CDR1 MNHEY, CDR2 SMNVEV (reference sequence). This CDR3 region has 13 residues. The CDR3 DNA reads as TGTGCCACTAAGGGACAGGGGGCCGGAAAGCAGTACTTC. Residues: CATKGQGAGKQYF.

The V call is TRBV11-1, the J call TRBJ1-2; 10 nucleotides align to TRBD1. The junction had 9 bases not matched to a gene; V was cut back by 4 bases and J by 13 bases. The CDR3 extends over 13 amino acids. The germline gives CDR1 SGHAT, CDR2 FQDESV (reference sequence). For the CDR3, the DNA is TGTGCCAGCAGCTCGGACAGGGGGGAACAGGTCACCTTC. Its protein product is CASSSDRGEQVTF.

This clone was recorded once. The rearrangement uses TRBV21-1 and TRBJ1-3; the table calls TRBD1, which could not be checked here. TRBV21-1 is recorded as a pseudogene. The CDR3 totals 17 residues. CDR3 nucleotides: TGTGCCAGCATACTTCCCCGAGGACAGATGTCTGGAAACACCATATATTTT. Translating gives CASILPRGQMSGNTIYF.

The V gene is TRBV5-1, the J gene TRBJ1-3; the D is unclear. Germline V gene sequence: CDR1 SGHRS, CDR2 YFSETQ. This CDR3 contains 17 residues. V was clipped by 3 bases and J by 0 bases, with 16 bases between them. CDR3 coding DNA: TGCGCCAGCAGCTCCCGGGCCAGAGCGGGCTCTGGAAACACCATATATTTT. Translated: CASSSRARAGSGNTIYF.

V usage is TRBV10-1 and J usage is TRBJ1-1; possibly TRBD1 for D (6 bases). V was shortened by 2 bases and J by 7 bases, with 14 bases between the two germline ends. This CDR3 comprises 14 residues. CDR1 is WNHNN, CDR2 SYGVQD, per germline (reference sequence). This CDR3 reads CASSEVEQGGEAFF. In DNA form, the CDR3 reads TGCGCCAGCAGTGAGGTAGAACAGGGCGGTGAAGCTTTCTTT.

With respect to this clone: Distinct nucleotide sequences in the sample also encode this CDR3. The CDR3: CASSLGAGNQPQHF. In nucleotides, the CDR3 is TGCGCCAGCAGCTTGGGGGCTGGCAATCAGCCCCAGCATTTT. V and J are TRBV5-1 and TRBJ1-5; no firm D call. The germline V gene encodes CDR1 SGHRS and CDR2 YFSETQ. V was pared by 0 bases and J by 2 bases, with 6 bases between. CDR3 size: 14 residues.

The chain's CDR3 is CASSPAGKGTDTQYF. Written as DNA, the CDR3 is TGCGCCAGCAGCCCGGCGGGAAAAGGCACAGATACGCAGTATTTT. The chain carries TRBV5-1 and TRBJ2-3; D possibly corresponds to TRBD2 (6 bases). This CDR3 contains 15 residues. V lost 4 bases and J lost 1, with 13 bases in between. Germline CDR1 is SGHRS and CDR2 is YFSETQ.

The J gene is TRBJ2-5, the V gene TRBV12-3 or TRBV12-4; 7 positions agree with TRBD1. After removal of 6 bases from V and 5 bases from J, the junction contained 6 bases not matched to a gene. The CDR3 length is 13 residues. The CDR3 spells CASRVTGLETQYF. CDR3 coding DNA: TGTGCCAGCAGAGTGACAGGGCTGGAGACCCAGTACTTC.

The chain combines TRBV10-1 with TRBJ1-1; D gene unclear. V was trimmed by 5 bases and J by 0 bases, leaving 7 bases between them. The CDR3 length is 13 residues. Germline loops: CDR1 WNHNN, CDR2 SYGVQD (reference sequence). The DNA for the CDR3 is TGCGCCAGCAGTACAGAGATGAACACTGAAGCTTTCTTT. Translation: CASSTEMNTEAFF.

The chain recombines TRBV19 with TRBJ1-1; 8 nucleotides match TRBD1. The germline CDR1 and CDR2 sequences are LNHDA and SQIVND (reference sequence). Trimming at V came to 6 bases and at J to 4 bases, leaving 10 bases not matched to a gene. The CDR3 sequence is 15 residues long. CDR3 in DNA: TGTGCCAGTAGGCGGGACAGGCGAGAGAGCACTGAAGCTTTCTTT. It yields the protein CASRRDRRESTEAFF.

V gene TRBV29-1 combines with J gene TRBJ2-2; a weak D match, TRBD1 (5 bases). This CDR3 has 14 amino acids. V was cut by 6 bases and J by 4 bases, with 15 bases left in between. CDR1 and CDR2 from the germline V gene are SQVTM and ANQGSEA. The CDR3 DNA follows: TGCAGCGTCTTGCGCAGGGAAGGCACCGGGGAGCTGTTTTTT. Protein sequence: CSVLRREGTGELFF.

The V gene is TRBV7-9, the J gene TRBJ2-3; 9 bases map to TRBD1. J gave up 4 bases and V 5 bases, and 4 bases lay outside the gene matches. The CDR3 has 14 amino acids. CDR1 and CDR2 from the germline V gene are SEHNR and FQNEAQ (reference sequence). CDR3 coding DNA: TGTGCCAGCAGCCTAGACAGGGGGGCAGATACGCAGTATTTT. Translating it yields CASSLDRGADTQYF.

The rearrangement uses TRBV29-1 and TRBJ1-5, with 7 bases matching TRBD1. Per germline, CDR1 SQVTM and CDR2 ANQGSEA. This CDR3 is 13 amino acids long. V lost 4 bases to trimming and J lost 3 bases; unmatched junction nucleotides: 3. The CDR3 here is CSVGDRVNQPQHF. The CDR3 nucleotides are TGCAGCGTTGGGGACAGAGTCAATCAGCCCCAGCATTTT.

The chain carries TRBV9 and TRBJ2-3, with TRBD1 matching 9 bases. Germline CDR1 SGDLS, CDR2 YYNGEE. The trim removed 8 bases at V and 5 bases at J, leaving 6 bases unmatched. The CDR3 runs to 13 residues. The CDR3 here is CASKQGAGDTQYF. The CDR3, as DNA: TGTGCCAGTAAACAGGGGGCAGGAGATACGCAGTATTTT. Using reference TRBV9 and TRBJ2-3 for the parts outside the CDR3, the full variable domain is DSGVTQTPKHLITATGQRVTLRCSPRSGDLSVYWYQQSLDQGLQFLIQYYNGEERAKGNILERFSAQQFPDLHSELNLSSLELGDSALYFCASKQGAGDTQYFGPGTRLTVL.

The J gene is TRBJ1-6, the V gene TRBV9; a weak D match, TRBD1 (6 bases). The germline V and J ends were trimmed by 9 bases and 0 bases, with 10 bases remaining between them. Per germline, CDR1 SGDLS and CDR2 YYNGEE. This CDR3 comprises 14 residues. The CDR3 here is CATSQGSYNSPLHF. In DNA, the CDR3 is TGTGCCACGTCACAGGGCTCCTATAATTCACCCCTCCACTTT.

V and J are TRBV18 and TRBJ2-3, with 8 positions matching TRBD2. The germline CDR1 and CDR2 sequences are KGHSH and LQKENI. J gave up 0 bases and V 1 base, and 3 bases lay outside the gene matches. The CDR3 length is 16 residues. Written as DNA, the CDR3 is TGTGCCAGCTCACCACGGGTAGCGGGGAGCACAGATACGCAGTATTTT. Translated, it gives CASSPRVAGSTDTQYF.

This clone was recorded only once. J is TRBJ1-2 and V is TRBV21-1; the table's D call, TRBD1, was not checked against the DNA. TRBV21-1 is listed as a pseudogene. This CDR3 has 19 residues. CDR3 sequence reads: CASSKEEGNPGTPNYGYTF. DNA for the CDR3: TGTGCCAGCAGCAAAGAGGAAGGAAACCCCGGGACACCAAACTATGGCTACACCTTC.

The gene calls are TRBV11-2 and TRBJ2-1; 11 bases align to TRBD2. The trim removed 4 bases at V and 6 bases at J, leaving 5 bases unmatched. This CDR3 has 15 residues. The V gene's germline CDR1 is SGHAT and CDR2 FQNNGV. The CDR3 reads CASSSTSGRLNEQFF. In DNA, the CDR3 is TGTGCCAGCAGCTCAACTAGCGGGAGACTCAATGAGCAGTTCTTC.

The J gene is TRBJ2-2, the V gene TRBV5-6; the D is unclear. CDR1 and CDR2 (germline): SGHDT, YYEEEE. Between the trimmed V and J ends, which lost 5 bases and 6 bases, there was a span of 11 bases. The CDR3 runs to 13 residues. The CDR3 DNA reads as TGTGCCAGCAGAATCGTGGGCGCCGGGGAGCTGTTTTTT. Protein: CASRIVGAGELFF. The variable domain in full, completed from reference TRBV5-6 and TRBJ2-2, reads DAGVTQSPTHLIKTRGQQVTLRCSPKSGHDTVSWYQQALGQGPQFIFQYYEEEERQRGNFPDRFSGHQFPNYSSELNVNALLLGDSALYLCASRIVGAGELFFGEGSRLTVL.

V usage is TRBV29-1 and J usage is TRBJ2-2; D is perhaps TRBD2 (6 bases). The germline V gene encodes CDR1 SQVTM and CDR2 ANQGSEA. This CDR3 contains 14 residues. V lost 1 base to trimming and J lost 3 bases, with 9 bases between them. The CDR3 spells CSVEVGGDTGELFF. The CDR3 coding sequence is TGCAGCGTTGAAGTCGGGGGAGACACCGGGGAGCTGTTTTTT.

The V call is TRBV27, the J call TRBJ2-7; TRBD2 matches 9 bases. The CDR3 runs to 14 residues. Germline V lookup: CDR1 MNHEY, CDR2 SMNVEV (reference sequence). The V gene end was trimmed by 3 bases and the J gene end by 1 base; junction bases not matched to a gene: 1. Written as DNA, the CDR3 is TGTGCCAGCAGTTTTGCGGGAGGGTCCTACGAGCAGTACTTC. Amino acid sequence: CASSFAGGSYEQYF.

The chain is built from TRBV2 and TRBJ2-5; tentative D call: TRBD1 (5 bases). V lost 8 bases, J lost 5 bases, and 12 bases lay in between. Germline CDR1 reads SNHLY; CDR2 reads FYNNEI. CDR3 length: 12 residues. The CDR3 DNA reads as TGTGCCAGCTGTCCGGACAAGGAGACCCAGTACTTC. This translates into CASCPDKETQYF.

The rearrangement links TRBV11-3 to TRBJ2-2; 9 positions agree with TRBD2. With V trimmed by 7 bases and J by 2 bases, 5 bases remained unmatched. The length of the CDR3 is 15 residues. CDR1 SGHNT and CDR2 YENEEA come from the germline V gene. CDR3 coding DNA: TGTGCCAGCACCCCAGCGGGAGGTAACACCGGGGAGCTGTTTTTT. Amino acid sequence: CASTPAGGNTGELFF.

The rearrangement joins TRBV5-1 to TRBJ2-1; 12 bases are a match to TRBD2. J lost 8 bases, V lost 0 bases, and 6 bases had no gene match. In germline, CDR1 is SGHRS, CDR2 YFSETQ. The CDR3 runs to 16 residues. The CDR3 coding sequence is TGCGCCAGCAGCTTGGTAACTAGCGGGAGGTTGGATGAGCAGTTCTTC. Its protein is CASSLVTSGRLDEQFF.

This chain uses TRBV6-6 with TRBJ2-3; 10 nucleotides line up with TRBD1. The germline CDR1 and CDR2 sequences are MNHNY and SVGAGI (reference sequence). This CDR3 has 15 amino acids. The V segment lost 5 bases and the J segment 3 bases; nucleotides outside the gene matches: 5. CDR3 DNA sequence: TGTGCCAGCAGTAGCCGGGACAGGGGAACAGATACGCAGTATTTT. Translation gives CASSSRDRGTDTQYF.

The chain couples TRBV3-1 (or the pseudogene TRBV3-2) to TRBJ1-2; 9 positions agree with TRBD1. V lost 1 base, J lost 7 bases, and 7 bases stayed unmatched. Germline V gene lookup returns CDR1 LGHDT and CDR2 YNNKEL (reference sequence). This CDR3 spans 15 amino acids. CDR3 sequence: CASSQVNRGQGGYTF. Here the CDR3 DNA reads TGTGCCAGCAGCCAAGTTAACAGGGGGCAGGGTGGCTACACCTTC.

This chain connects TRBV6-4 to TRBJ2-7, with TRBD1 as a possible D gene (5 bases). The CDR3 contains 14 residues. Per germline, CDR1 MRHNA and CDR2 SNTAGT. V shed 3 bases and J shed 0 bases, with 9 bases lying between them. The CDR3 DNA sequence: TGTGCCAGCAGTGAGACAGAGAGCTCCTACGAGCAGTACTTC. Translating it yields CASSETESSYEQYF.